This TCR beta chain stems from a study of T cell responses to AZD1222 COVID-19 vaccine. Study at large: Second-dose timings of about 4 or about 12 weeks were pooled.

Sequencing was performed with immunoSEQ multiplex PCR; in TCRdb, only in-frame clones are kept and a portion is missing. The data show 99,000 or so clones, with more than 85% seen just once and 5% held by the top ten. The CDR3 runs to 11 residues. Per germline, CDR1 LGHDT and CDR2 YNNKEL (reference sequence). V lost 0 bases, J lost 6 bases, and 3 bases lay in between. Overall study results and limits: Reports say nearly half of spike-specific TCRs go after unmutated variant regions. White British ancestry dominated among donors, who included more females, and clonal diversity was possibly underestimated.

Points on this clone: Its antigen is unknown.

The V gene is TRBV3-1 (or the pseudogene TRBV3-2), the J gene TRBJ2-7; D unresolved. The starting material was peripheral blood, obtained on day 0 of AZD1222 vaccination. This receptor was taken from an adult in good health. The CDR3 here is CASSQDLEQYF. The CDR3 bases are TGTGCCAGCAGCCAAGATCTCGAGCAGTACTTC.